These T cell receptor beta chains were read from a single sample in a study of glioma-infiltrating T cells. TCRdb redid the calling of the multiplex PCR reads with MiXCR, one entry per CDR3 protein. The sample carries 44,000 or so distinct CDR3 sequences, approximately 20% recorded once. Source material: glioma tissue, nonneoplastic brain tissue, or PBMCs (not recorded which). The receptor source for this set is a human donor with low-grade glioma or glioblastoma, undergoing nonglioma brain surgery, or in good health (not recorded which). Both conserved end residues are part of each CDR3. Fields, in order: J gene, D gene, clone size, V gene, CDR3 protein, CDR3 DNA. The D gene is left open where the match is weak. Clone size is given for some rows only: seen once, a few or many times, or a class if the clone is expanded.

TRBJ1-6,-,many,TRBV27,CASSRREFSPLHF,TGTGCCAGCAGCCGGAGAGAGTTTTCACCCCTCCACTTT
TRBJ2-6,TRBD1,many,TRBV4-2,CASNPESRGLSGANVLTF,TGTGCCAGCAACCCTGAGTCCAGGGGGCTCTCTGGGGCCAACGTCCTGACTTTC
TRBJ1-2,-,-,TRBV5-4,CASSFLGPTYGYTF,TGTGCCAGCAGCTTTCTGGGACCCACCTATGGCTACACCTTC
TRBJ2-1,-,many,TRBV20-1,CSAKKDLYNEQFF,TGCAGTGCAAAAAAGGACCTCTACAATGAGCAGTTCTTC
TRBJ1-1,TRBD1,-,TRBV6-1,CASSERDRGDTEAFF,TGTGCCAGCAGTGAAAGAGACAGGGGAGATACTGAAGCTTTCTTT
TRBJ1-1,-,many,TRBV2,CASRGGEGSTEAFF,TGTGCCAGCAGGGGAGGTGAGGGGAGCACTGAAGCTTTCTTT
TRBJ1-1,-,many,TRBV18,CASSPRVDNTEAFF,TGTGCCAGCTCACCAAGGGTAGATAACACTGAAGCTTTCTTT
TRBJ2-5,TRBD2,many,TRBV27,CASSPLAGGHQETQYF,TGTGCCAGCAGCCCTCTAGCGGGAGGACACCAAGAGACCCAGTACTTC
TRBJ2-3,-,many,TRBV7-2,CASTPWLGRTRTDTQYF,TGTGCCAGCACCCCCTGGTTGGGGCGAACTCGCACAGATACGCAGTATTTT
TRBJ2-4,-,many,TRBV12-3/TRBV12-4,CASSLYGGMDIQYF,TGTGCCAGCAGTTTATACGGGGGAATGGACATTCAGTACTTC
TRBJ1-1,-,many,TRBV12-3/TRBV12-4,CASSRTEGVTEAFF,TGTGCCAGCAGCAGGACGGAGGGAGTCACTGAAGCTTTCTTT
TRBJ1-5,-,-,TRBV6-5,CASSEERRETQHF,TGTGCCAGCAGTGAGGAGAGGAGGGAGACCCAGCATTTT
TRBJ1-1,-,many,TRBV29-1,CSVTDGRNTEAFF,TGCAGCGTTACCGACGGCCGGAACACTGAAGCTTTCTTT
TRBJ1-2,TRBD1,many,TRBV5-4,CASSSGQGAYYGYTF,TGTGCCAGCAGCTCCGGACAGGGGGCTTACTATGGCTACACCTTC
TRBJ2-1,-,once,TRBV29-1,CSVEVADRPYNEQFF,TGCAGCGTTGAAGTTGCCGACAGGCCGTACAATGAGCAGTTCTTC
TRBJ2-4,-,-,TRBV5-1,CASSLVIRETHYF,TGCGCCAGCAGCTTGGTAATCCGTGAAACTCATTACTTC
TRBJ2-7,-,many,TRBV28,CASSPSGVGEQYF,TGTGCCAGCAGCCCATCTGGGGTTGGCGAGCAGTACTTC
TRBJ1-2,-,many,TRBV18,CASSPLRDDGYTF,TGTGCCAGCTCACCCCTCAGGGACGATGGCTACACCTTC
TRBJ1-1,TRBD1,many,TRBV4-1,CASSDGTGVMNTEAFF,TGCGCCAGCAGCGACGGGACAGGTGTTATGAACACTGAAGCTTTCTTT
TRBJ2-5,-,many,TRBV7-3,CASSAGLGGAETQYF,TGTGCCAGCAGCGCAGGATTGGGGGGGGCAGAGACCCAGTACTTC
TRBJ2-3,-,-,TRBV4-1,CASIQEWRGTDTQYF,TGCGCCAGCATCCAAGAATGGAGGGGCACAGATACGCAGTATTTT
TRBJ2-1,TRBD1,many,TRBV2,CASSRTGGSYNEQFF,TGTGCCAGCAGCCGCACAGGGGGCTCCTACAATGAGCAGTTCTTC